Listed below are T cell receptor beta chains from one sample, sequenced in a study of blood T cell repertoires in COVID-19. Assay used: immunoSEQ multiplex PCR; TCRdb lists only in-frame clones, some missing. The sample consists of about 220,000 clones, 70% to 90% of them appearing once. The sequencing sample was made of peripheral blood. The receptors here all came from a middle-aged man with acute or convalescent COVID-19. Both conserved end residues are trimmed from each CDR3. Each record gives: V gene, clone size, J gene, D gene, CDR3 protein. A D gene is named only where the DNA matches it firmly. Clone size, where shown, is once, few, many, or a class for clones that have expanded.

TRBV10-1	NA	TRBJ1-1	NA	ASSGGHTEAF
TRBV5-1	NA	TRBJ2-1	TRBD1	ASSLGQGSFYGGDEQF
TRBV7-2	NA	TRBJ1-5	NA	ASSLGGQFMEPQH
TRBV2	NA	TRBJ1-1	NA	ASSSLGAEAF
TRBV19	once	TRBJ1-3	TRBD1	ASTQGAAGNTIY
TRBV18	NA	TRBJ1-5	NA	ASSGSLTGNQPQH
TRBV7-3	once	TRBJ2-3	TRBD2	ASSSQRTSVWDTQY
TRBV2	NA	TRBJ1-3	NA	ASSEPEYGNTIY
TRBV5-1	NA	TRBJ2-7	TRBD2	ASSPGGSGGTYEQY
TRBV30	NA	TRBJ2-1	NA	AWGVGGTNEQF
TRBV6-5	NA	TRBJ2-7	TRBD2	ASHLAGATYEQY
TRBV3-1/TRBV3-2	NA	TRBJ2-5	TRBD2	ASSQTSGGALGQY
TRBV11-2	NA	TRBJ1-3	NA	ASSLAGAGNTIY
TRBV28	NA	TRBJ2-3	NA	ASSARIGGITDTQY
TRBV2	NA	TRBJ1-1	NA	ASMAGLENTEAF
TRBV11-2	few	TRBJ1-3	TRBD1	ASSRGQGALGNTIY
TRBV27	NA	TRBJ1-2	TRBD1	ASSPSGQGATNYGYT
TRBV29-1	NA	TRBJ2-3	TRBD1	SVPNRGPDTQY
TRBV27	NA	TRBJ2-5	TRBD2	ASSRAGIGETQY
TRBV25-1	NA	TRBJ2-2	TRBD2	ASILLARGGELF
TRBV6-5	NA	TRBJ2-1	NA	ASSLADSHNEQF
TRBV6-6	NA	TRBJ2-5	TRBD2	ASIVAGGQETQY
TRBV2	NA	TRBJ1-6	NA	ASGGESSYNSPLH
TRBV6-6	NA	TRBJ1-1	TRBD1	ASSYSGTGSTEAF
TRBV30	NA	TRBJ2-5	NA	AWSVAQETQY
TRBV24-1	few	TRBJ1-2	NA	ATSDPQGSTVYGYT
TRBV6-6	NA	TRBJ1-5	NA	ASVLSSSDQPQH
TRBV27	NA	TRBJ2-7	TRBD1	ASSLRRDRGSYEQY
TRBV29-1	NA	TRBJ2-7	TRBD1	SVVQGAREQY
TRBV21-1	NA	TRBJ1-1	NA	ASTPRRWPEAF
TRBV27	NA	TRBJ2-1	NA	ASSLTGGSYNEQF
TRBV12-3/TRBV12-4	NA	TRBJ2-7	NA	ASSLGGLEQY
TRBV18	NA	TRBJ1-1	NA	ASSPQRGGRDTEAF
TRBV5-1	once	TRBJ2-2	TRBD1	ASGAGTGSTGELF
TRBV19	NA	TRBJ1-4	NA	ASRQNRVLDEKLF
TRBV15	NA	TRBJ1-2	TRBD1	ATEAGQGHGYT
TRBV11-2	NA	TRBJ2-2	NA	ASSLAGATTGELF
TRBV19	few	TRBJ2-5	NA	ASSIGGQETQY
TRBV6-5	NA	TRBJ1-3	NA	ASSYGGSSGNTIY